These T cell receptor beta chains were read from a single sample in a study of cytomegalovirus exposure and HLA in healthy donors. Assay used: immunoSEQ multiplex PCR; TCRdb lists only in-frame clones, some missing. There are 200,000 to 250,000 clones in the sample; roughly 80% occur only once, and 2.5% to 3% lies in the top ten. The sequencing input was PBMCs. Receptor source: a man aged 30-40 years in good health and CMV-seronegative. Each CDR3 is given with its conserved first and last residue. Fields, in order: clone size, J gene, D gene, V gene, CDR3 DNA, CDR3 protein. The D gene is left open where the match is weak. The size field is filled for only some rows; it gives once, few, many or a size class.

size: -
J: TRBJ2-7
D: TRBD2
V: TRBV6-1
DNA: TGTGCCAGCAAAATAGGGAGGGCTGGGTCCTACGAGCAGTACTTC
CDR3: CASKIGRAGSYEQYF

size: -
J: TRBJ2-7
D: -
V: TRBV7-8
DNA: TGTGCCAGCAGCTTAGTTCGGGATAGGGTTCTGGGCTACGAGCAGTACTTC
CDR3: CASSLVRDRVLGYEQYF

size: once
J: TRBJ2-1
D: -
V: TRBV6-6
DNA: TGTGCCAGCATTGCGACTTCGCGCAATGAGCAGTTCTTC
CDR3: CASIATSRNEQFF

size: few
J: TRBJ1-2
D: TRBD1
V: TRBV5-4
DNA: TGTGCCAGCAGCTTTCAGGGGGCACTGGGCTACACCTTC
CDR3: CASSFQGALGYTF

size: -
J: TRBJ2-7
D: TRBD2
V: TRBV4-3
DNA: TGCGCCAGCAGCCTCTCATTGACTAGCGGCGCCAGCTCCTACGAGCAGTACTTC
CDR3: CASSLSLTSGASSYEQYF

size: -
J: TRBJ2-1
D: -
V: TRBV11-1
DNA: TGTGCCAGCAGCTTAGAAATTGCCGAGTACAATGAGCAGTTCTTC
CDR3: CASSLEIAEYNEQFF

size: -
J: TRBJ2-7
D: -
V: TRBV9
DNA: TGTGCCAGCAGCGTAGATGACAGGAACTCCTACGAGCAGTACTTC
CDR3: CASSVDDRNSYEQYF

size: -
J: TRBJ2-5
D: TRBD1
V: TRBV5-8
DNA: TGTGCCAGCAGCAAACGGGACAGTAAAGAGACCCAGTACTTC
CDR3: CASSKRDSKETQYF

size: -
J: TRBJ2-1
D: TRBD2
V: TRBV7-2
DNA: TGTGCCAGCAGCTTAGGGGTCGGGCGGGGGGGCCGGAATGAGCAGTTCTTC
CDR3: CASSLGVGRGGRNEQFF

size: -
J: TRBJ1-4
D: -
V: TRBV19
DNA: TGTGCCAGTAGTATAGACCTGGGTACAGCACTGTTTTTT
CDR3: CASSIDLGTALFF

size: -
J: TRBJ1-2
D: -
V: TRBV6-1
DNA: TGTGCCAGCAGTGAAGGCAGATATGGCTACACCTTC
CDR3: CASSEGRYGYTF

size: -
J: TRBJ2-7
D: TRBD2
V: TRBV7-2
DNA: TGTGCCAGCAGGTTTCGGACTAGCGGGGGGCCCTACGAGCAGTACTTC
CDR3: CASRFRTSGGPYEQYF

size: -
J: TRBJ2-7
D: TRBD2
V: TRBV7-9
DNA: TGTGCCAGCAGCCTCCTAGCGGGGGCCAATTCCTACGAGCAGTACTTC
CDR3: CASSLLAGANSYEQYF

size: -
J: TRBJ2-7
D: -
V: TRBV19
DNA: TGTGCCAGTAGTGCTGACAGCTCCTACGAGCAGTACTTC
CDR3: CASSADSSYEQYF

size: -
J: TRBJ1-2
D: TRBD1
V: TRBV2
DNA: TGTGCCAGAGGACAGGGGCGGAACACCTTC
CDR3: CARGQGRNTF

size: -
J: TRBJ1-4
D: TRBD1
V: TRBV25-1
DNA: TGTGCCAGCAGTGAGCTCCGGGACAGTAATGAAAGACTGTTTTTT
CDR3: CASSELRDSNERLFF

size: few
J: TRBJ2-6
D: TRBD2
V: TRBV7-9
DNA: TGTGCCAGCAGCTTTCCCCTGGGAAGGGAGGGCTCTGGGGCCAACGTCCTGACTTTC
CDR3: CASSFPLGREGSGANVLTF

size: -
J: TRBJ1-4
D: TRBD1
V: TRBV28
DNA: TGTGCCAGCAGATATGACAGGGGGCTCTACTCGGGACTGTTTTTT
CDR3: CASRYDRGLYSGLFF

size: few
J: TRBJ2-5
D: TRBD1
V: TRBV6-1
DNA: TGTGCCAGCGGTCGCCAGCAGGGGGACCAAGAGACCCAGTACTTC
CDR3: CASGRQQGDQETQYF

size: -
J: TRBJ1-1
D: -
V: TRBV25-1
DNA: TGTGCCAGCAGTGCGACAGCGAACACTGAAGCTTTCTTT
CDR3: CASSATANTEAFF

size: -
J: TRBJ2-7
D: TRBD1
V: TRBV2
DNA: TGTGCCAGCAGAACAGGGACAGAAAACTACGAGCAGTACTTC
CDR3: CASRTGTENYEQYF

size: few
J: TRBJ2-1
D: -
V: TRBV28
DNA: TGTGCCAGCAGGTACTTCCGGGAGCTCGACAATGAGCAGTTCTTC
CDR3: CASRYFRELDNEQFF

size: -
J: TRBJ1-5
D: TRBD1
V: TRBV28
DNA: TGTGCCAGCAGACAGGGGACCAATCAGCCCCAGCATTTT
CDR3: CASRQGTNQPQHF

size: once
J: TRBJ2-2
D: TRBD1
V: TRBV11-2
DNA: TGTGCCAGCAGCTTAGAGCAGGGGGCTTTGAACGGGGAGCTGTTTTTT
CDR3: CASSLEQGALNGELFF

size: -
J: TRBJ1-3
D: -
V: TRBV28
DNA: TGTGCCAGCAGTTTATTGTCAGGGGCTGGAAACACCATATATTTT
CDR3: CASSLLSGAGNTIYF

size: -
J: TRBJ2-7
D: TRBD2
V: TRBV7-9
DNA: TGTGCCAGCAGCCCTCTAGCGGGGGCCACCTCCTACGAGCAGTACTTC
CDR3: CASSPLAGATSYEQYF

size: -
J: TRBJ2-4
D: -
V: TRBV5-5
DNA: TGTGCCAGCACCTGGGGCACAGAAAACATTCAGTACTTC
CDR3: CASTWGTENIQYF

size: once
J: TRBJ1-2
D: -
V: TRBV9
DNA: TGTGCCAGCAGTAGTCGGTCCTATGGCTACACCTTC
CDR3: CASSSRSYGYTF

size: -
J: TRBJ2-5
D: TRBD2
V: TRBV4-3
DNA: TGCGCCAGCAGCCAAGATTTCTTACTAGCGGGGGGGGGAGAGACCCAGTACTTC
CDR3: CASSQDFLLAGGGETQYF

size: -
J: TRBJ2-7
D: -
V: TRBV6-6
DNA: TGTGCCAGCAGGGAGCAGGGTGATACCGGCGAGCAGTACTTC
CDR3: CASREQGDTGEQYF

size: -
J: TRBJ2-3
D: -
V: TRBV27
DNA: TGTGCCAGCAGTTTATTGCGGGGGACACTCACAGATACGCAGTATTTT
CDR3: CASSLLRGTLTDTQYF

size: -
J: TRBJ1-6
D: TRBD1
V: TRBV2
DNA: TGTGCCAGCTCCGGGACAGCGTCACCCCTCCACTTT
CDR3: CASSGTASPLHF

size: -
J: TRBJ1-1
D: -
V: TRBV18
DNA: TGTGCCAGCTCACCACTAGGAGGGAACACTGAAGCTTTCTTT
CDR3: CASSPLGGNTEAFF

size: -
J: TRBJ2-7
D: -
V: TRBV2
DNA: TGTGCCAGCATTACAGGGATGGGGCAGTACTTC
CDR3: CASITGMGQYF

size: -
J: TRBJ2-5
D: TRBD1
V: TRBV6-1
DNA: TGTGCCAGCAGTCCTCCGACAGGGGGCCCTGAGACCCAGTACTTC
CDR3: CASSPPTGGPETQYF

size: -
J: TRBJ2-7
D: -
V: TRBV27
DNA: TGTGCCAGCCGGACAGCCGCTACCTACGAGCAGTACTTC
CDR3: CASRTAATYEQYF

size: few
J: TRBJ2-7
D: -
V: TRBV7-9
DNA: TGTGCCAGCAGCTTAGCGGGCCACGAGCAGTACTTC
CDR3: CASSLAGHEQYF

size: few
J: TRBJ2-5
D: TRBD2
V: TRBV5-1
DNA: TGCGCCAGCAGTTCTTTTGGGTCCCAGAAAACTAGCGGGTCCCAAGAGACCCAGTACTTC
CDR3: CASSSFGSQKTSGSQETQYF

size: -
J: TRBJ2-5
D: TRBD2
V: TRBV10-3
DNA: TGTGCCATCAGGTTCCCAAGCGGGGGGGCCTCCCAAGAGACCCAGTACTTC
CDR3: CAIRFPSGGASQETQYF

size: -
J: TRBJ2-5
D: TRBD2
V: TRBV5-6
DNA: TGTGCCAGCAGCTTGAACGGGGGGGCCTCAGAGACCCAGTACTTC
CDR3: CASSLNGGASETQYF

size: few
J: TRBJ2-7
D: TRBD2
V: TRBV6-1
DNA: TGTGCCAGCTGTGAAAACATGGGGGTAGCGGGGACCTCCTACGAGCAGTACTTC
CDR3: CASCENMGVAGTSYEQYF

size: -
J: TRBJ2-7
D: -
V: TRBV5-6
DNA: TGTGCCAGCAGCTTGGTCGGCCAGGGGTCCTCCTACGAGCAGTACTTC
CDR3: CASSLVGQGSSYEQYF

size: -
J: TRBJ2-7
D: -
V: TRBV28
DNA: TGTGCCAGCATCCTCTCGTCTGGAGCCTACGAGCAGTACTTC
CDR3: CASILSSGAYEQYF

size: -
J: TRBJ2-7
D: -
V: TRBV5-1
DNA: TGCGCCAGCAAAGGGGGGGCCGGGCCTTCCTACGAGCAGTACTTC
CDR3: CASKGGAGPSYEQYF

size: -
J: TRBJ1-2
D: TRBD1
V: TRBV5-1
DNA: TGCGCCAGCAGCAAGGGACAGGGAGGGGTCTATGGCTACACCTTC
CDR3: CASSKGQGGVYGYTF

size: -
J: TRBJ2-7
D: -
V: TRBV1
DNA: TGCACCAGCAGCCAAGATAGACAGCGATACTACGAGCAGTACTTC
CDR3: CTSSQDRQRYYEQYF

size: -
J: TRBJ1-6
D: -
V: TRBV27
DNA: TGTGCCAGCAGTTTGGGGGGGAGTTCACCCCTCCACTTT
CDR3: CASSLGGSSPLHF

size: few
J: TRBJ1-4
D: -
V: TRBV21-1
DNA: TGTGCCAGCAGCAAGAAAGGGCAGGGCGGGGGTAATGAAAAACTGTTTTTT
CDR3: CASSKKGQGGGNEKLFF

size: -
J: TRBJ2-7
D: -
V: TRBV28
DNA: TGTGCCAGCAAATGGAGGGGCTCCTACGAGCAGTACTTC
CDR3: CASKWRGSYEQYF

size: once
J: TRBJ2-3
D: -
V: TRBV9
DNA: TGTGCCAGCAGCGTAGGCCCCAGCGGGTCCACAGATACGCAGTATTTT
CDR3: CASSVGPSGSTDTQYF

size: few
J: TRBJ1-2
D: -
V: TRBV6-5
DNA: TGTGCCAGCAGTTGGTCCGGTACAGGGCCGGAAGGCTACACCTTC
CDR3: CASSWSGTGPEGYTF

size: -
J: TRBJ1-2
D: TRBD1
V: TRBV27
DNA: TGTGCCAGCAGTCCTGCTCGGAGGACAGGGACCAACTATGGCTACACCTTC
CDR3: CASSPARRTGTNYGYTF

size: few
J: TRBJ1-1
D: -
V: TRBV28
DNA: TGTGCCAGCAGTTTATTACAGACTGAAGCTTTCTTT
CDR3: CASSLLQTEAFF

size: -
J: TRBJ1-2
D: -
V: TRBV28
DNA: TGTGCCAGCAGGTCCGGGTCCTATGGCTACACCTTC
CDR3: CASRSGSYGYTF